Below, 15 T cell receptor beta chains from the same sample are listed, as sequenced in a study of response to subunit inactivated influenza vaccine. In TCRdb, the RT-PCR reads were re-called with MiXCR into one record per CDR3 protein. The sample includes around 710,000 distinct CDR3 sequences, about 14% of them seen just once. Sequenced material: PBMCs from blood, taken roughly 15 days before vaccination. These receptors all come from a man aged 50 or older who received an inactivated influenza vaccine.

In its sample, this clonotype was seen a few times. The V call is TRBV6-5, the J call TRBJ2-7, with D unresolved. V was trimmed by 2 bases and J by 2 bases, leaving 7 bases between them. Looked up from germline, CDR1 is MNHEY and CDR2 is SVGAGI. The CDR3 consists of 13 residues. DNA for the CDR3: TGTGCCAGCAGTTACAGGTCTGCCTACGAGCAGTACTTC. Translated, it gives CASSYRSAYEQYF.

This clonotype has just a few counts. The chain links TRBV4-2 to TRBJ2-1; 10 nucleotides align to TRBD2. Trimming took 0 bases from V and 4 from J; bases not matched to a gene: 9. Germline CDR1 reads LGHNA; CDR2 reads YNFKEQ. There are 18 residues in the CDR3. The CDR3, as DNA: TGTGCCAGCAGCCAAGATCGGAGCGGGGGGGCTTCGTACAATGAGCAGTTCTTC. It specifies CASSQDRSGGASYNEQFF.

Many counts were recorded for this clonotype. The rearrangement links TRBV10-3 to TRBJ2-5; 10 nucleotides align to TRBD1. The CDR3 is 16 amino acids. Germline V CDR1 and CDR2: ENHRY, SYGVKD. V gave up 0 bases and J gave up 2 bases; unmatched junction bases: 3. The DNA of the CDR3 is TGTGCCATCAGTGAGTCTCCGGGACAGGGGCAAGAGACCCAGTACTTC. This encodes CAISESPGQGQETQYF.

The chain uses TRBV9 and TRBJ2-1, with 12 bases that match TRBD2. Per germline, CDR1 SGDLS and CDR2 YYNGEE. The CDR3 extends over 15 amino acids. After removal of 6 bases from V and 9 bases from J, the junction contained 10 bases not matched to a gene. CDR3 DNA sequence: TGTGCCAGCACCCCGCTAGCGGGGGGGCCCGGTGAGCAGTTCTTC. As protein: CASTPLAGGPGEQFF.

This clonotype came up a few times. The rearrangement links TRBV6-2 or TRBV6-3 to TRBJ2-1, with 8 positions matching TRBD1. Trimming removed 2 bases from V and 7 bases from J; junction bases left unmatched: 10. Germline V gene data show CDR1 as MNHEY and CDR2 as SVGEGT. CDR3 length equals 16 residues. In DNA form, the CDR3 reads TGTGCCAGCAGTTACACCGGACAGGGTTTCTGGAATGAGCAGTTCTTC. Protein product: CASSYTGQGFWNEQFF.

CDR3 residues: CASSPAGRRGNSPLHF. CDR3 DNA: TGTGCCAGCAGCCCGGCTGGACGCCGGGGAAATTCACCCCTCCACTTT. The J gene is TRBJ1-6, the V gene TRBV7-9, with no clear D. V lost 5 bases and J 7 bases, leaving 18 bases between the germline ends. The CDR3 loop spans 16 amino acids. The germline V gene encodes CDR1 SEHNR and CDR2 FQNEAQ (reference sequence). Supplemented by reference TRBV7-9 and TRBJ1-6, the full variable domain reads DTGVSQNPRHKITKRGQNVTFRCDPISEHNRLYWYRQTLGQGPEFLTYFQNEAQLEKSRLLSDRFSAERPKGSFSTLEIQRTEQGDSAMYLCASSPAGRRGNSPLHFGNGTRLTVT.

This clonotype was seen ten or more times. This chain connects TRBV20-1 to TRBJ1-2; D gene ambiguous. V lost 2 bases to trimming and J lost 6 bases, with 10 bases between them. The CDR3 contains 12 residues. The germline V gene encodes CDR1 DFQATT and CDR2 SNEGSKA (reference sequence). The CDR3 DNA reads TGCAGTGCTAGATTGTACGGAGATGGCTACACCTTC. As protein: CSARLYGDGYTF.

The V gene is TRBV27, the J gene TRBJ2-3; D may be TRBD1 or TRBD2 (5 bases each). This CDR3 has 17 residues. The V gene's germline CDR1 is MNHEY and CDR2 SMNVEV (reference sequence). The V gene lost 9 bases and the J gene lost 4 bases, with 26 bases spanning the gap. In DNA form, the CDR3 reads TGTGCCAGAGGGACCATATGGGGACCGGTCAGCGCAGATACGCAGTATTTT. It is translated as CARGTIWGPVSADTQYF.

The chain couples TRBV4-3 to TRBJ2-1; D remains unclear. This CDR3 has 15 amino acids. Between the trimmed V and J ends, which lost 3 bases and 0 bases, there was a span of 9 bases. Germline V gene lookup returns CDR1 LGHNA and CDR2 YSLEER. The CDR3 loop reads CASSHGASSYNEQFF. CDR3 sequence (DNA): TGCGCCAGCAGCCATGGTGCCAGCTCCTACAATGAGCAGTTCTTC.

The genes are TRBV7-9 and TRBJ2-1; D gene uncertain. The germline V and J ends were trimmed by 2 bases and 4 bases, with 9 bases remaining between them. The germline CDR1 and CDR2 sequences are SEHNR and FQNEAQ (reference sequence). The CDR3 length is 14 residues. CDR3 in DNA: TGTGCCAGCAGCTTAAGGACGCCTTACAATGAGCAGTTCTTC. Its translation: CASSLRTPYNEQFF.

In its sample, this clonotype was seen many times. The chain recombines TRBV10-3 with TRBJ1-3; no definite D call. CDR1 ENHRY and CDR2 SYGVKD come from the germline V gene. The CDR3 loop spans 14 amino acids. V lost 5 bases to trimming and J lost 0 bases, with 8 bases between them. The DNA of the CDR3 is TGTGCCATCAGTCGTGGGGACTCTGGAAACACCATATATTTT. Residues: CAISRGDSGNTIYF.

This sequence joins TRBV6-1 and TRBJ2-2; 14 bases line up with TRBD2. Trimming at V came to 6 bases and at J to 0 bases, leaving 12 bases not matched to a gene. The germline V gene encodes CDR1 MNHNS and CDR2 SASEGT. There are 20 residues in the CDR3. CDR3 nucleotides: TGTGCCAGCAGGAACACCGGGACTAGCGGGGGTCCGACGAACACCGGGGAGCTGTTTTTT. Protein: CASRNTGTSGGPTNTGELFF.

J is TRBJ2-7 and V is TRBV5-1; 9 bases are a match to TRBD1. V gave up 3 bases and J gave up 2 bases; unmatched junction bases: 3. The CDR3 has 14 residues. Looked up from germline, CDR1 is SGHRS and CDR2 is YFSETQ. The CDR3 region is CASSWTGAAYEQYF. DNA for the CDR3: TGCGCCAGCAGCTGGACAGGGGCCGCCTACGAGCAGTACTTC.

This chain joins TRBV5-1 and TRBJ1-1; 9 bases fit TRBD1. V trimming: 0 bases; J trimming: 6 bases; junction bases outside the gene matches: 6. The CDR3 sequence is 15 residues long. Germline V gene sequence: CDR1 SGHRS, CDR2 YFSETQ. The CDR3 spells CASSLGDRDLAEAFF. The DNA of the CDR3 is TGCGCCAGCAGCTTGGGGGACAGGGATCTAGCTGAAGCTTTCTTT.

The V gene is TRBV2, the J gene TRBJ2-2; D not certain. V was trimmed by 2 bases and J by 2 bases, leaving 6 bases between them. In germline, CDR1 is SNHLY, CDR2 FYNNEI. The CDR3 is 14 residues long. The CDR3 spells CASSELRNTGELFF. The DNA for the CDR3 is TGTGCCAGCAGTGAACTCAGAAACACCGGGGAGCTGTTTTTT. Using reference TRBV2 and TRBJ2-2 for the parts outside the CDR3, the full variable domain is EPEVTQTPSHQVTQMGQEVILRCVPISNHLYFYWYRQILGQKVEFLVSFYNNEISEKSEIFDDQFSVERPDGSNFTLKIRSTKLEDSAMYFCASSELRNTGELFFGEGSRLTVL.